Below, one T cell receptor (beta chain) is given with its context. This entry is derived from a study of cytomegalovirus exposure and HLA in healthy donors. Sequencing was performed with immunoSEQ multiplex PCR; in TCRdb, only in-frame clones are kept and a portion is missing. Among approximately 300,000 clones listed, approximately 90% were seen once. The CDR3 is made up of 17 amino acids. Germline V gene data show CDR1 as SGHRS and CDR2 as YFSETQ. The germline V and J ends were trimmed by 4 bases and 6 bases, with 25 bases remaining between them. Material for sequencing was PBMCs. This TCR came from a young woman in good health and CMV-seronegative. This chain connects TRBV5-1 to TRBJ2-5; the D gene is possibly TRBD2 (7 bases). The DNA of the CDR3 is TGCGCCAGCAGCCAGCAGGGGAGCGGGGCGGCAGTGAAGACCCAGTACTTC. Translation: CASSQQGSGAAVKTQYF.